What follows are 22 T cell receptor beta chains derived from one specimen sequenced in a study of preoperative IRX-2 immunotherapy in early breast cancer. Treatment defined: preoperative locoregional IRX-2 cytokine immunotherapy. This table comes from immunoSEQ multiplex PCR, and its TCRdb copy is limited to in-frame clones, with some not included. The data show around 60,000 clones, roughly 95% seen once. The specimen was obtained from a patient treated with IRX-2 immunotherapy. The receptors were sampled from a human donor with breast cancer.

The CDR3 loop reads CASSLTRGADTQYF. The CDR3 region has the DNA TGTGCCAGTAGTCTGACCCGAGGGGCAGATACGCAGTATTTT. This rearrangement joins TRBV19 to TRBJ2-3, with D perhaps being TRBD1 or TRBD2 (5 bases each). Trimming shortened V by 5 bases and J by 4 bases, and 13 bases separated the two germline ends. The CDR3 is 14 amino acids. Looked up from germline, CDR1 is LNHDA and CDR2 is SQIVND (reference sequence).

This clone was recorded a few times. The chain couples TRBV29-1 to TRBJ1-2; the D gene is possibly TRBD1 (5 bases). The CDR3 spans 14 residues. Germline CDR1 and CDR2: SQVTM and ANQGSEA. Trimming removed 2 bases at V and 4 bases at J, with 14 bases between. CDR3 bases: TGCAGCGTTGAACGCGGGGCCGAACTCTATGGCTACACCTTC. Amino acids: CSVERGAELYGYTF.

The CDR3 DNA reads TGCGCCAGCAGCTTGGTGGGCGGGACGCCGGATACGCAGTATTTT. Protein product: CASSLVGGTPDTQYF. This chain links TRBV5-1 with TRBJ2-3, with a tentative D call TRBD2 (6 bases). CDR3 length: 15 amino acids. Germline V gives CDR1 SGHRS, CDR2 YFSETQ. V lost 0 bases and J 6 bases, leaving 14 bases between the germline ends. The full variable domain, rest sourced from reference TRBV5-1 and TRBJ2-3, is KAGVTQTPRYLIKTRGQQVTLSCSPISGHRSVSWYQQTPGQGLQFLFEYFSETQRNKGNFPGRFSGRQFSNSRSEMNVSTLELGDSALYLCASSLVGGTPDTQYFGPGTRLTVL.

The chain recombines TRBV29-1 with TRBJ1-4, with D unclear. This CDR3 spans 14 amino acids. V was cut by 2 bases and J by 3 bases, with 10 bases left in between. Germline V gives CDR1 SQVTM, CDR2 ANQGSEA. The DNA of the CDR3 is TGCAGCGTTGAAACACCCCTGTCTAATGAAAAACTGTTTTTT. Residues: CSVETPLSNEKLFF.

V and J are TRBV10-3 and TRBJ1-1; TRBD1 matches 9 bases. This CDR3 is 13 amino acids long. The V segment lost 6 bases and the J segment 3 bases; nucleotides outside the gene matches: 2. Germline V gene data show CDR1 as ENHRY and CDR2 as SYGVKD. The DNA of the CDR3 is TGTGCCATCAGGACAGGGGGTTACACTGAAGCTTTCTTT. As protein: CAIRTGGYTEAFF.

The chain joins TRBV29-1 to TRBJ2-3; TRBD2 agrees at 13 bases. The CDR3 runs 15 residues. Germline loops: CDR1 SQVTM, CDR2 ANQGSEA. J lost 6 bases, V lost 3 bases, and 6 bases had no gene match. The CDR3 loop is CSVETSGGYRDTQYF. DNA for the CDR3: TGCAGCGTTGAGACTAGCGGGGGGTACCGGGATACGCAGTATTTT.

With respect to this clone: Its ends do not fully match the called genes, so a read error is possible. This chain uses TRBV16 with TRBJ2-3, with 12 bases that match TRBD2. The CDR3 is made up of 15 amino acids. Germline-derived CDR1 and CDR2 are KGHSY and FQNENV. This chain's CDR3 is CASSHTPTLAGGLGF. CDR3 DNA: TGTGCCAGCAGCCACACACCAACGCTAGCGGGGGGGCTGGGTTTT.

The V gene is TRBV7-3, the J gene TRBJ1-5; D remains ambiguous. V was pared by 6 bases and J by 3 bases, with 21 bases between. From germline, CDR1 is SGHTA and CDR2 FQGTGA. The CDR3 sequence is 17 residues long. The DNA for the CDR3 is TGTGCCAGCAGTCCAAAACCCTATGGGGAAGACAATCAGCCCCAGCATTTT. It yields the protein CASSPKPYGEDNQPQHF.

The V gene is TRBV6-6, the J gene TRBJ2-7, with 7 bases lining up with TRBD2. Germline V gives CDR1 MNHNY, CDR2 SVGAGI (reference sequence). The ends lost 0 bases at V and 8 bases at J; junction bases unmatched: 10. The CDR3 sequence is 15 residues long. CDR3: CASSYSGLRTDQQYF. As DNA, the CDR3 is TGTGCCAGCAGTTACTCGGGACTAAGAACCGATCAGCAGTACTTC.

The chain carries TRBV27 and TRBJ2-3; TRBD1 is a possible D gene (6 bases). The CDR3 loop spans 15 amino acids. CDR1 MNHEY and CDR2 SMNVEV come from the germline V gene (reference sequence). Trimming stripped 5 bases from V and 6 bases from J, with 18 bases between. This CDR3 is CASSPDGNRVDTQYF. CDR3 coding DNA: TGTGCCAGCAGTCCCGACGGCAACAGGGTTGATACGCAGTATTTT.

CDR3 nucleotide sequence: TGTGCCAGCAGCTTGCGGGGGGGCCTTGGTACGCAGTATTTT. It translates to CASSLRGGLGTQYF. V gene TRBV7-2 combines with J gene TRBJ2-3, with TRBD2 identical over 9 bases. Germline V gene lookup returns CDR1 SGHTA and CDR2 FQGNSA. The CDR3 extends over 14 amino acids. After removal of 3 bases from V and 8 bases from J, the junction contained 6 bases not matched to a gene.

This clone was found a few times. The chain has TRBV28 and TRBJ1-2, with D perhaps matching TRBD1 (5 bases). The CDR3 consists of 13 residues. Germline assignment: CDR1 MDHEN and CDR2 SYDVKM. V was trimmed by 4 bases and J by 7 bases, leaving 13 bases between them. The CDR3 is CASSSSGTLGYTF. The CDR3, as DNA: TGTGCCAGCAGTTCCTCGGGGACCCTTGGCTACACCTTC.

V is TRBV30 and J is TRBJ2-1; D unclear. The CDR3 loop spans 11 amino acids. V was pared by 2 bases and J by 5 bases, with 4 bases between. Germline V gene data show CDR1 as GTSNPN and CDR2 as SVGIG (reference sequence). The CDR3 nucleotides read TGTGCCTGGAGTCGGGACAATGAGCAGTTCTTC. It translates to CAWSRDNEQFF.

The V gene is TRBV10-1, the J gene TRBJ2-5; TRBD1 agrees at 8 bases. Unmatched junction bases numbered 25, after V lost 2 bases and J lost 5 bases. This CDR3 region has 21 residues. Per the germline V gene, CDR1 is WNHNN and CDR2 is SYGVQD (reference sequence). The CDR3 here is CASSERMPRGRWTGFKETQYF. Here the CDR3 DNA reads TGCGCCAGCAGTGAGAGGATGCCCAGGGGGCGGTGGACAGGCTTTAAGGAGACCCAGTACTTC.

V gene TRBV4-1 combines with J gene TRBJ2-1; TRBD2 agrees at 12 bases. Trimming at V came to 1 base and at J to 4 bases, leaving 5 bases not matched to a gene. The germline CDR1 and CDR2 sequences are MGHRA and YSYEKL. This CDR3 is built from 17 residues. The CDR3: CASSQASGRALYNEQFF. The CDR3 DNA sequence: TGCGCCAGCAGCCAAGCTAGCGGGAGGGCCCTATACAATGAGCAGTTCTTC.

The rearrangement links TRBV25-1 to TRBJ1-4, with D unresolved. Trimming removed 3 bases at V and 13 bases at J, with 12 bases between. Looked up from germline, CDR1 is MGHDK and CDR2 is SYGVNS. This CDR3 has 12 amino acids. DNA for the CDR3: TGTGCCAGCAGTGACCTACACGATCGACTGTTTTTT. Its protein product is CASSDLHDRLFF.

The chain combines TRBV9 with TRBJ2-5, with TRBD1 matching over 10 bases. Trimming removed 1 base from V and 4 bases from J; junction bases left unmatched: 7. The CDR3 loop spans 16 amino acids. From germline, CDR1 is SGDLS and CDR2 YYNGEE. The DNA of the CDR3 is TGTGCCAGCAGCGTATCGGGACAGGGGAACCTAGAGACCCAGTACTTC. Amino acid sequence: CASSVSGQGNLETQYF.

The rearrangement uses TRBV28 and TRBJ2-7; 11 positions match TRBD2. The CDR3 length is 14 residues. The V gene's germline CDR1 is MDHEN and CDR2 SYDVKM. V lost 8 bases to trimming and J lost 6 bases; unmatched junction nucleotides: 9. CDR3 DNA: TGTGCCAGCGGAGAGACTAGCGGGGAGTCCGAGCAGTACTTC. Translation: CASGETSGESEQYF.

The chain couples TRBV28 to TRBJ2-5, with 15 bases aligning to TRBD2. Germline-derived CDR1 and CDR2 are MDHEN and SYDVKM. The CDR3 totals 15 residues. V trimming: 4 bases; J trimming: 5 bases; junction bases outside the gene matches: 2. The CDR3 here is CASSWTSGREETQYF. The DNA of the CDR3 is TGTGCCAGCAGTTGGACTAGCGGGAGGGAGGAGACCCAGTACTTC.

The genes are TRBV7-8 and TRBJ1-3, with D maybe TRBD1 (5 bases). The CDR3 covers 17 residues. Germline V gene sequence: CDR1 SGHVS, CDR2 FQNEAQ. Trimming cost V 3 bases and J 0 bases, with 15 bases left between them. CDR3: CASSFPPGDRSGNTIYF. In DNA, the CDR3 is TGTGCCAGCAGCTTCCCCCCCGGGGACCGCTCTGGAAACACCATATATTTT.

The chain combines TRBV6-1 with TRBJ1-1; D is uncertain. With 3 bases removed from V and 1 base from J, the gap between germline ends came to 12 bases. This CDR3 comprises 15 residues. Germline assignment: CDR1 MNHNS and CDR2 SASEGT. CDR3 DNA sequence: TGTGCCAGCAGTGAGCCATTGTCCCCGAACACTGAAGCTTTCTTT. This encodes CASSEPLSPNTEAFF.

The CDR3 protein is CASSLTGTGHLYGYTF. The CDR3 DNA is TGTGCCAGCAGTTTAACCGGGACAGGCCACCTTTATGGCTACACCTTC. The V gene is TRBV28, the J gene TRBJ1-2, with TRBD1 identical over 8 bases. CDR1 is MDHEN, CDR2 SYDVKM, per germline. This CDR3 is built from 16 residues. The J segment lost 5 bases and the V segment lost 2 bases, leaving 10 bases of the junction unmatched.